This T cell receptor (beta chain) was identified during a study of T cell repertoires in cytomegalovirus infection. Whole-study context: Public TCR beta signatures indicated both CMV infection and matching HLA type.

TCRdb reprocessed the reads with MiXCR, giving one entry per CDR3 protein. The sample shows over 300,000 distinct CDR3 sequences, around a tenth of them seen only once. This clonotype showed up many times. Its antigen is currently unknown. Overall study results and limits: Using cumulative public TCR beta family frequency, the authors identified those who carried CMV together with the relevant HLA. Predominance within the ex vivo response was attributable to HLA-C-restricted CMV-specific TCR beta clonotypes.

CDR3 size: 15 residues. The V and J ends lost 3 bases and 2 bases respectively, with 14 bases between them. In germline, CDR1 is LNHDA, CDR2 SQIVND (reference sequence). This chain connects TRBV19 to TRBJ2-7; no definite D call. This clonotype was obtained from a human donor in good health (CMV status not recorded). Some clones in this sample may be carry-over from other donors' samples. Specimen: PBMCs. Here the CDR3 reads CASSMSAWETYEQYF. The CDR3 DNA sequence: TGTGCCAGTAGTATGTCCGCGTGGGAAACCTACGAGCAGTACTTC.